This TCR beta chain was recovered during a study of blood T cells in healthy people across ages. As concerns this clonotype: Its antigen is not identified.

The CDR3 loop spans 15 amino acids. The germline gives CDR1 MNHEY, CDR2 SVGEGT. Trimming stripped 5 bases from V and 0 bases from J, with 14 bases between. Overall study results and limits: Researchers report that TCR beta diversity correlated strongly with naive T cell percentage.

PCR was performed a second time for roughly 7 to 11 cycles using a sample-barcoded 5' primer and a J-beta primer mix. From the 5' RACE reads, TCRdb called clonotypes with MiXCR, one entry per CDR3 protein. The table has hundreds of thousands of distinct CDR3 sequences, around 38% seen once. The source is a man of 80 years or more in good health. The gene calls are TRBV6-2 or TRBV6-3 and TRBJ2-7; either TRBD1 or TRBD2 may supply D (5 bases each). Sequencing was performed on blood. In nucleotides, the CDR3 is TGTGCCAGCAGTCGGGGACCCATGAGCTCCTACGAGCAGTACTTC. Translated: CASSRGPMSSYEQYF.